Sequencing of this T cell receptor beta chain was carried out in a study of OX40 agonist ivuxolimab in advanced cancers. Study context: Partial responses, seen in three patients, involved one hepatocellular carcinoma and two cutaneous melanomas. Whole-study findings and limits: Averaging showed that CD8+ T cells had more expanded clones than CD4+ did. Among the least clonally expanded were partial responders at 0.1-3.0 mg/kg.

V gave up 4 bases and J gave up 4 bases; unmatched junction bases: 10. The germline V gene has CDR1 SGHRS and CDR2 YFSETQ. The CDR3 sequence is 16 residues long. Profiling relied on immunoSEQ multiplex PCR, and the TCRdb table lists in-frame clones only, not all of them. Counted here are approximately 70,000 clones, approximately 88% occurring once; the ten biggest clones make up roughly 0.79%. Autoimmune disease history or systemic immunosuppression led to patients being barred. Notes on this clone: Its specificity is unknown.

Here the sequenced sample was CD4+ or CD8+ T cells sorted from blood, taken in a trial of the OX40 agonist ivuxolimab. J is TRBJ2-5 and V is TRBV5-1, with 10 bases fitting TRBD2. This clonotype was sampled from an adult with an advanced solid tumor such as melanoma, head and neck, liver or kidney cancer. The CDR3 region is CASSPGTSVSGETQYF. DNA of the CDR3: TGCGCCAGCAGCCCCGGGACTAGCGTATCGGGAGAGACCCAGTACTTC. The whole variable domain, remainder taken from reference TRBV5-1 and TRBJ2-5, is KAGVTQTPRYLIKTRGQQVTLSCSPISGHRSVSWYQQTPGQGLQFLFEYFSETQRNKGNFPGRFSGRQFSNSRSEMNVSTLELGDSALYLCASSPGTSVSGETQYFGPGTRLLVL.